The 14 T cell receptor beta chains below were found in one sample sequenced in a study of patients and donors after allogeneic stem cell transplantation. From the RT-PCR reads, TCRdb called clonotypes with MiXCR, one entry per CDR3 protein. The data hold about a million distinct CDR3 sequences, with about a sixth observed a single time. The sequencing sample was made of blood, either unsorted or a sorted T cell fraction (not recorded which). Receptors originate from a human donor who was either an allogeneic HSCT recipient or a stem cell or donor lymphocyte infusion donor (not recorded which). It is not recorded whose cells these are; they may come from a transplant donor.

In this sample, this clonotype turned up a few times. The CDR3: CASSTRGLQNLYF. The CDR3 nucleotides are TGTGCCAGCAGCACCCGCGGACTCCAAAATCTGTACTTC. The chain has TRBV7-2 and TRBJ2-5; possibly TRBD2 for D (5 bases). CDR3 length: 13 amino acids. Trimming removed 5 bases from V and 13 bases from J, with 20 bases in between. Germline CDR1 SGHTA, CDR2 FQGNSA.

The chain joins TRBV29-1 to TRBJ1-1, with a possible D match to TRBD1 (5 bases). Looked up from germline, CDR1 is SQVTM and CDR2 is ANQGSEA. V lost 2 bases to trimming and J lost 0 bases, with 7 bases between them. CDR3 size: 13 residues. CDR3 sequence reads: CSVEPDMNTEAFF. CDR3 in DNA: TGCAGCGTTGAACCGGACATGAACACTGAAGCTTTCTTT.

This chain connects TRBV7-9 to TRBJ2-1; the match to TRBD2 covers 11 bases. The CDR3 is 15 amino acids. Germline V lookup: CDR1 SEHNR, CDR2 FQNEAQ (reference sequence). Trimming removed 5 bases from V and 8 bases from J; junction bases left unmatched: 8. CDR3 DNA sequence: TGTGCCAGCAGCGTTCAACTAGCGGGAGTCCATGAGCAGTTCTTC. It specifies CASSVQLAGVHEQFF.

CDR3 protein: CASSHDKTGISYEQYF. The CDR3 DNA sequence: TGTGCCAGCAGCCACGATAAGACTGGGATCTCCTACGAGCAGTACTTC. The chain joins TRBV7-9 to TRBJ2-7; D is ambiguous. This CDR3 region has 16 residues. CDR1 is SEHNR, CDR2 FQNEAQ, per germline (reference sequence). Between the trimmed V and J ends, which lost 5 bases and 0 bases, there was a span of 17 bases.

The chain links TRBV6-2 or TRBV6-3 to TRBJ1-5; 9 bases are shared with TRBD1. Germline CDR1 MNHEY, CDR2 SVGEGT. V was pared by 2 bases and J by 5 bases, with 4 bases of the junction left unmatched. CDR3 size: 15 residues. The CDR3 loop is CASSYGGQGHQPQHF. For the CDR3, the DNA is TGTGCCAGCAGTTACGGGGGACAGGGTCATCAGCCCCAGCATTTT.

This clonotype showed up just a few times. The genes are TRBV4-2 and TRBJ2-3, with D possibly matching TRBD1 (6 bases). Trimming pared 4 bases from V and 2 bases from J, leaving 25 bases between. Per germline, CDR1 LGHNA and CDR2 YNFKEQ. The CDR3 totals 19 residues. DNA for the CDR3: TGTGCCAGCAGCCTCGGACAGCGCACGATCATATCTAACACAGATACGCAGTATTTT. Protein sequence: CASSLGQRTIISNTDTQYF.

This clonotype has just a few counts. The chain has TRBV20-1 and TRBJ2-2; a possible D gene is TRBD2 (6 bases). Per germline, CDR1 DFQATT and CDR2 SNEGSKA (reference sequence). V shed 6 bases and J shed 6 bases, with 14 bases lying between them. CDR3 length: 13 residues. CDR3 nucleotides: TGCAGTGCCCTCGGGACTCGTCCCGGGGAGCTGTTTTTT. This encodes CSALGTRPGELFF.

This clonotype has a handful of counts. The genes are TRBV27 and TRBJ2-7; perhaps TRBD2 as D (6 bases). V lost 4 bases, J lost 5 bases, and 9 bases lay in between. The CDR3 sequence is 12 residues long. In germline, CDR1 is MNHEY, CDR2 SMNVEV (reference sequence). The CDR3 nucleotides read TGTGCCAGCAGTTACGGGGGAAACGAGCAGTACTTC. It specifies CASSYGGNEQYF.

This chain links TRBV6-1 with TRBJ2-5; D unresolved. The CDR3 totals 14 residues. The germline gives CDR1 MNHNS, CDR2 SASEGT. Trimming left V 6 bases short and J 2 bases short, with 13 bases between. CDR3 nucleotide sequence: TGTGCCAGCAGCCTGTTGGGTCCTCAAGAGACCCAGTACTTC. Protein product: CASSLLGPQETQYF.

As DNA, the CDR3 is TGCGCCAGCGGGCGGGTGGGAGAGACCCAGTACTTC. It yields the protein CASGRVGETQYF. The gene calls are TRBV5-1 and TRBJ2-5; D possibly corresponds to TRBD2 (5 bases). Germline CDR1 SGHRS, CDR2 YFSETQ. V was shortened by 7 bases and J by 4 bases, with 11 bases between the two germline ends. The CDR3 spans 12 residues.

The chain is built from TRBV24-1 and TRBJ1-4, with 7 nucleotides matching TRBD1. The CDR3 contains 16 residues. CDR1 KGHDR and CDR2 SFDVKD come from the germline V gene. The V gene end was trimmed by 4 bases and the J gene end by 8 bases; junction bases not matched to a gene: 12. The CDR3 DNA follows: TGTGCCACCAGTGACTCGGGGACAGACACGGTCGAAAAACTGTTTTTT. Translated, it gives CATSDSGTDTVEKLFF.

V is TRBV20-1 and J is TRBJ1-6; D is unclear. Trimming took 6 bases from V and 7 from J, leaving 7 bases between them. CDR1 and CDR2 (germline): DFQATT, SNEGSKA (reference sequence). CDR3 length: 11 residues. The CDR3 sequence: CSALKNSPLHF. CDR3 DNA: TGCAGTGCACTTAAAAATTCACCCCTCCACTTT.

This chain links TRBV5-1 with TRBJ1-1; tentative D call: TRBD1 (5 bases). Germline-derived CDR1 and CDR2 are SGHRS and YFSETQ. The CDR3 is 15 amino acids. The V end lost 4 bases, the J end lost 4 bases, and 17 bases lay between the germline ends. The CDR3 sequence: CASSPVPRRGTEAFF. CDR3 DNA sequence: TGCGCCAGCAGCCCCGTACCCCGGAGGGGCACTGAAGCTTTCTTT.

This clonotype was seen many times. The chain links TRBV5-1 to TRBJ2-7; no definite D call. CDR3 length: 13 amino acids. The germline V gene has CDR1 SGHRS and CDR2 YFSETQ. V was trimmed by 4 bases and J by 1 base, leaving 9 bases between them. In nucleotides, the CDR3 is TGCGCCAGCAGCGTGGGCCTATCCTACGAGCAGTACTTC. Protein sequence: CASSVGLSYEQYF.